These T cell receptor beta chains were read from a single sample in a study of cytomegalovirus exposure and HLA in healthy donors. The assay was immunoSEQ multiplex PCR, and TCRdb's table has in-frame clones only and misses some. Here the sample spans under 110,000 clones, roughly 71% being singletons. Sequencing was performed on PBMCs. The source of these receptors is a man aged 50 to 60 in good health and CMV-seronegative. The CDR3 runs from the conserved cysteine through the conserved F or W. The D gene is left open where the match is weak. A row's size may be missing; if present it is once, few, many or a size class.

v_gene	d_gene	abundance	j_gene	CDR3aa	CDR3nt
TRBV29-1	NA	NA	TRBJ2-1	CSVPAGGGGPKEQFF	TGCAGCGTTCCGGCAGGAGGAGGTGGCCCCAAGGAGCAGTTCTTC
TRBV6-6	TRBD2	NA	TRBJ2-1	CASSYTSAREAEQFF	TGTGCCAGCAGTTACACTAGCGCCCGCGAAGCTGAGCAGTTCTTC
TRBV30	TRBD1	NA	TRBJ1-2	CAWSVLVRGNYGYTF	TGTGCCTGGAGTGTACTTGTCAGGGGGAACTATGGCTACACCTTC
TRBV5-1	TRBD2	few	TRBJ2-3	CASSFNSGGIDTQYF	TGCGCCAGCAGCTTTAATAGCGGGGGGATCGATACGCAGTATTTT
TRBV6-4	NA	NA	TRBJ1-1	CPGGRNTEAFF	TGTCCCGGGGGAAGGAACACTGAAGCTTTCTTT
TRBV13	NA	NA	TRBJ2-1	CASSGRLTSLYEQFF	TGTGCCAGCAGCGGGCGACTCACTAGTTTGTATGAGCAGTTCTTC
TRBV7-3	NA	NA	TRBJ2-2	CASSPTGTGELFF	TGTGCCAGCAGCCCCACCGGGACCGGGGAGCTGTTTTTT
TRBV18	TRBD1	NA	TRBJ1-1	CASSPRQGEAFF	TGTGCCAGCTCACCTCGACAGGGGGAAGCTTTCTTT
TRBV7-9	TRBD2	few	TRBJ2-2	CASSLFGGANTGELFF	TGTGCCAGCAGCTTATTTGGGGGGGCGAACACCGGGGAGCTGTTTTTT
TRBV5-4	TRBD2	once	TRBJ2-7	CASSSPGLAGEVTYEQYF	TGTGCCAGCAGCTCCCCGGGACTAGCGGGAGAGGTGACCTACGAGCAGTACTTC
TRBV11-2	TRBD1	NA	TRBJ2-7	CASSPGTGGRQEQYF	TGTGCCAGCAGCCCCGGGACAGGGGGCCGGCAGGAGCAGTACTTC
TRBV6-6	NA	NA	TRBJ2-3	CASLPTTGDTQYF	TGTGCCAGCCTCCCAACGACAGGAGATACGCAGTATTTT
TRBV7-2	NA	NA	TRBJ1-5	CASSLDGRANQPQHF	TGTGCCAGCAGCTTAGATGGCAGGGCAAATCAGCCCCAGCATTTT
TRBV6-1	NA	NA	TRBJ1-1	CASSAGGNTEAFF	TGTGCCAGCAGCGCCGGGGGGAACACTGAAGCTTTCTTT
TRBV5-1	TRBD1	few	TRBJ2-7	CASSLDRGAYEQYF	TGCGCCAGCAGCTTGGACAGGGGAGCCTACGAGCAGTACTTC
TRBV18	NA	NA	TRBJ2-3	CASSISTDTQYF	TGTGCCAGCTCAATATCCACAGATACGCAGTATTTT
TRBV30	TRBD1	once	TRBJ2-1	CAWLGQGWGEQFF	TGTGCCTGGCTGGGACAGGGGTGGGGAGAGCAGTTCTTC
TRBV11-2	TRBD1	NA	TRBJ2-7	CASSPDRGGYEQYF	TGTGCTAGCAGTCCCGACAGGGGAGGCTACGAGCAGTACTTC
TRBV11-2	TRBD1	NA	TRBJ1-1	CASSLEGALNTEAFF	TGTGCCAGCAGCCTCGAGGGGGCGCTGAACACTGAAGCTTTCTTT
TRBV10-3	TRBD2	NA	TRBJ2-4	CAISRTSGGAGDKNIQYF	TGTGCCATCAGTCGGACTAGCGGGGGGGCCGGGGACAAAAACATTCAGTACTTC
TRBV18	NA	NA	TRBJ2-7	CASSSLSPGSYEQYF	TGTGCCAGCTCATCCTTAAGTCCGGGGTCCTACGAGCAGTACTTC
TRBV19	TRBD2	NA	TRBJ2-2	CASSTRLAENTGELFF	TGTGCCAGTAGTACTCGACTAGCGGAAAACACCGGGGAGCTGTTTTTT
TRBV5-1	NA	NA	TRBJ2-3	CASSLEKRTDTQYF	TGCGCCAGCAGCTTGGAAAAGCGCACAGATACGCAGTATTTT
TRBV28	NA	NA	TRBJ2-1	CASSPNKNEQFF	TGTGCCAGCAGTCCGAACAAGAATGAGCAGTTCTTC
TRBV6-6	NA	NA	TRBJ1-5	CASSYAVSSNQPQHF	TGTGCCAGCAGTTATGCGGTTAGTAGCAATCAGCCCCAGCATTTT
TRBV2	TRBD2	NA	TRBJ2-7	CASSLAASPTEQYF	TGTGCCAGCAGTCTAGCGGCCTCTCCTACCGAGCAGTACTTC
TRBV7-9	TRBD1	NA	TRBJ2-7	CASSLSGQGPYEQYF	TGTGCCAGCAGTTTGTCCGGACAGGGGCCCTACGAGCAGTACTTC
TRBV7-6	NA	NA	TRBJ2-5	CASSPGGSGETQYF	TGTGCCAGCAGTCCGGGGGGCTCTGGGGAGACCCAGTACTTC
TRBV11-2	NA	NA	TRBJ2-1	CASTNPGYNEQFF	TGTGCCAGCACCAATCCGGGCTACAATGAGCAGTTCTTC
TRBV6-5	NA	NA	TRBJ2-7	CASKEGRTGTYEQYF	TGTGCCAGCAAGGAGGGGAGGACTGGTACCTACGAGCAGTACTTC
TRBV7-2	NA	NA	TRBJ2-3	CASRLRGGRSTDTQYF	TGTGCCAGCAGATTGAGGGGGGGGCGTAGCACAGATACGCAGTATTTT
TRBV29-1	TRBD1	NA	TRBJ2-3	CSVPGGHTQYF	TGCAGCGTCCCAGGGGGCCATACGCAGTATTTT
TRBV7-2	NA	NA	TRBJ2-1	CASSFPGGHNEQFF	TGTGCCAGCAGCTTTCCGGGGGGCCATAATGAGCAGTTCTTC
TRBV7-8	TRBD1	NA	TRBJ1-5	CASSLDRNQPQHF	TGTGCCAGCAGCCTGGACAGGAATCAGCCCCAGCATTTT
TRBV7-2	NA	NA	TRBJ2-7	CASSLQPRRTRLADYEQYF	TGTGCCAGCAGCTTACAGCCTCGGAGGACTCGATTGGCCGATTACGAGCAGTACTTC
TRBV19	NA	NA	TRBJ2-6	CASSIEVSGANVLTF	TGTGCCAGTAGTATTGAGGTCTCTGGGGCCAACGTCCTGACTTTC